This TCR beta chain emerged from a study of blood T cell repertoires in COVID-19. The CDR3 length is 19 residues. After removal of 3 bases from V and 1 base from J, the junction contained 16 bases not matched to a gene. The germline V gene has CDR1 MDHEN and CDR2 SYDVKM. Method: immunoSEQ multiplex PCR; TCRdb's copy keeps in-frame clones and lacks some. The sample lists 250,000 to 350,000 clones; around nine tenths were seen once. J is TRBJ2-7 and V is TRBV28, with 9 nucleotides matching TRBD2. The clonotype originates from a man aged 25-40 years with acute or convalescent COVID-19. The sequenced sample consisted of peripheral blood. The CDR3 spells CASSFYLSLLAGSSYEQYF. The CDR3 nucleotides read TGTGCCAGCAGTTTTTATCTTTCCCTCCTAGCGGGAAGTTCCTACGAGCAGTACTTC.